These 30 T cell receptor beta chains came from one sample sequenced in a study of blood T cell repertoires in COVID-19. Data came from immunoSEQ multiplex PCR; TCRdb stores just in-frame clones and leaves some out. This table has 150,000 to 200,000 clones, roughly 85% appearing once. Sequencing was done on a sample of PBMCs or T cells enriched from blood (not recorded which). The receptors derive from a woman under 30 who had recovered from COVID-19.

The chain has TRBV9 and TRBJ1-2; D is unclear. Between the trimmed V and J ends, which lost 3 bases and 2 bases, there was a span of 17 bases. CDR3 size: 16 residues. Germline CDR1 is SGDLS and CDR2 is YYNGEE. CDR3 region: CASSASRQSGNYGYTF. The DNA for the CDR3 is TGTGCCAGCAGCGCGAGTCGACAATCGGGGAACTATGGCTACACCTTC.

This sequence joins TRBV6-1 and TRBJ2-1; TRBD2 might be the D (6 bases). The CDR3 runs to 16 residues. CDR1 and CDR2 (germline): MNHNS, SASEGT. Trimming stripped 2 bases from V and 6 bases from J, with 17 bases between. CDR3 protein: CASSEILAEGPNEQFF. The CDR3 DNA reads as TGTGCCAGCAGTGAAATCCTGGCGGAGGGGCCCAATGAGCAGTTCTTC.

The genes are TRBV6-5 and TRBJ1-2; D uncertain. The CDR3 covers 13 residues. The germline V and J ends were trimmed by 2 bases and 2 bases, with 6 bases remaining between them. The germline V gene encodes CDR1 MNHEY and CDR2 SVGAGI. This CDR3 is CASSYERNYGYTF. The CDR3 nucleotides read TGTGCCAGCAGTTACGAGCGGAACTATGGCTACACCTTC.

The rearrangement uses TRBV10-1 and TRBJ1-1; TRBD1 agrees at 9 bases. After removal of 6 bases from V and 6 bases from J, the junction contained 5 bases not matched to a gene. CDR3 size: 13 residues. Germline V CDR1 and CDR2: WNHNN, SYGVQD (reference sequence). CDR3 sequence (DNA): TGCGCCAGCAGAAGGGACAGGGATGCTGAAGCTTTCTTT. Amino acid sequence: CASRRDRDAEAFF.

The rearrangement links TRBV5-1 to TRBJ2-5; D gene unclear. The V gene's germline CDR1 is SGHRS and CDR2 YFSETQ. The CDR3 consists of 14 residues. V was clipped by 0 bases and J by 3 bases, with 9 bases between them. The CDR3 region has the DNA TGCGCCAGCAGCTTGGGCTGGCAGGAAGAGACCCAGTACTTC. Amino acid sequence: CASSLGWQEETQYF.

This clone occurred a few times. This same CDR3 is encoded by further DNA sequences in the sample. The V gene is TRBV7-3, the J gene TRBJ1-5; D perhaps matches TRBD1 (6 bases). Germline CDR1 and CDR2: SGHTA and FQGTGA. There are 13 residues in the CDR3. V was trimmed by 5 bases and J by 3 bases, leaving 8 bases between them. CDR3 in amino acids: CASSRDTNQPQHF. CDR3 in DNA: TGTGCCAGCAGCAGGGACACCAATCAGCCCCAGCATTTT.

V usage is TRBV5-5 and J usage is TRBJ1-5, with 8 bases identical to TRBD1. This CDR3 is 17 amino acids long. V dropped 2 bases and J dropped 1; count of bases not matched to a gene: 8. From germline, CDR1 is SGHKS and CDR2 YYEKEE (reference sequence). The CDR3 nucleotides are TGTGCCAGCAGCTTAAGGACAGGGATATGGAGCAATCAGCCCCAGCATTTT. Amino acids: CASSLRTGIWSNQPQHF.

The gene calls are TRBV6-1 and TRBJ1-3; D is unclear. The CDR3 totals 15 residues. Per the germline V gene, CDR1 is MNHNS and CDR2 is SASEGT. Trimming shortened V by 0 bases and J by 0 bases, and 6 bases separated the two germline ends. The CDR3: CASSEAQDSGNTIYF. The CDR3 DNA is TGTGCCAGCAGTGAAGCCCAGGACTCTGGAAACACCATATATTTT.

This CDR3 reads CASSYSPISSNYGYTF. The DNA of the CDR3 is TGTGCCAGCAGTTACTCCCCCATAAGCTCTAACTATGGCTACACCTTC. The chain joins TRBV6-5 to TRBJ1-2; D is undetermined. Germline V gives CDR1 MNHEY, CDR2 SVGAGI. The V gene lost 0 bases and the J gene lost 0 bases, with 11 bases spanning the gap. The CDR3 is 16 residues long.

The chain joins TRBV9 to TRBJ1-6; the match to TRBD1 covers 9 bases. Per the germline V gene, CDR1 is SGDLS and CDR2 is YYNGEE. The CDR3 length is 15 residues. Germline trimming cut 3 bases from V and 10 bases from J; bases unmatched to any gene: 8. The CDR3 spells CASSETTGGQSPLHF. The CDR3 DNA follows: TGTGCCAGCAGCGAGACGACAGGGGGGCAATCACCCCTCCACTTT.

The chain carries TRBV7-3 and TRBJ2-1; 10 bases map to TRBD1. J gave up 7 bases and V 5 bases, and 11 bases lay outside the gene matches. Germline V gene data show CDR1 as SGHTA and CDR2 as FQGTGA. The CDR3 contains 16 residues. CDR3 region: CASSARQGARLNEQFF. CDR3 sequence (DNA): TGTGCCAGCAGCGCGCGACAGGGGGCCCGTTTGAATGAGCAGTTCTTC. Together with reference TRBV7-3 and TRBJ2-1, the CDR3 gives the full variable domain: GAGVSQTPSNKVTEKGKYVELRCDPISGHTALYWYRQSLGQGPEFLIYFQGTGAADDSGLPNDRFFAVRPEGSVSTLKIQRTERGDSAVYLCASSARQGARLNEQFFGPGTRLTVL.

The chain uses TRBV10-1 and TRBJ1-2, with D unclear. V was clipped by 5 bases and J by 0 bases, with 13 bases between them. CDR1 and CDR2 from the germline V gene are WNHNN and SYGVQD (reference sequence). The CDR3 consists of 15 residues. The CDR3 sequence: CASSRKTLANYGYTF. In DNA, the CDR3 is TGCGCCAGCAGTCGAAAGACCCTAGCTAACTATGGCTACACCTTC.

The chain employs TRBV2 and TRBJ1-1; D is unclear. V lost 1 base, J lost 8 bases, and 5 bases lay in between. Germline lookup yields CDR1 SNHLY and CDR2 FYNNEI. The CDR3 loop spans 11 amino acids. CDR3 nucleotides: TGTGCCAGCAGTGAAGAGCTGGAAGCTTTCTTT. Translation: CASSEELEAFF.

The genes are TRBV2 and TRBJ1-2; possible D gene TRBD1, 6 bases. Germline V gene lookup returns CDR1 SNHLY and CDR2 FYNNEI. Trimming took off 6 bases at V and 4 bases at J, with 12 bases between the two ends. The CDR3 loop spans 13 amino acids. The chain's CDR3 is CASSLQGSYGYTF. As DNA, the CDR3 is TGTGCCAGCAGCCTACAGGGTAGCTATGGCTACACCTTC. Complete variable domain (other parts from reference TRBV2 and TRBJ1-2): EPEVTQTPSHQVTQMGQEVILRCVPISNHLYFYWYRQILGQKVEFLVSFYNNEISEKSEIFDDQFSVERPDGSNFTLKIRSTKLEDSAMYFCASSLQGSYGYTFGSGTRLTVV.

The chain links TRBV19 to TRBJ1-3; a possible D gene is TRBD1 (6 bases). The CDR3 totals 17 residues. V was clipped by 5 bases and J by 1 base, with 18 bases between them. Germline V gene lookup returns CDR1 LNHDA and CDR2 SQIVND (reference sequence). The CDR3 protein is CASSETTGHGSGNTIYF. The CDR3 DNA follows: TGTGCCAGTAGTGAGACGACAGGACACGGTTCTGGAAACACCATATATTTT.

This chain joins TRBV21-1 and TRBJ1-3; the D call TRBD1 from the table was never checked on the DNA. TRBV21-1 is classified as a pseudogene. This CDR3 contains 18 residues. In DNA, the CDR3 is TGTGCCAGCAGCAAAGGGGGCCGAGGGGGTGAGAGAGGAAACACCATATATTTT. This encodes CASSKGGRGGERGNTIYF.

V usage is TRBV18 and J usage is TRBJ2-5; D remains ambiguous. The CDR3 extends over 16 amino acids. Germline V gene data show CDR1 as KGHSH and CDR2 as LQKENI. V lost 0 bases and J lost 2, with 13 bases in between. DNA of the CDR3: TGTGCCAGCTCACCACCGCCGAGAGAACTACAAGAGACCCAGTACTTC. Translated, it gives CASSPPPRELQETQYF.

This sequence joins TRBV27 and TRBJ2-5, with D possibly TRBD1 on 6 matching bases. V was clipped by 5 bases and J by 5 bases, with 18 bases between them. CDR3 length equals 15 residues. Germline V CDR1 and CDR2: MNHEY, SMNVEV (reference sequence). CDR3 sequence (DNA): TGTGCCAGCAGTCCAGGGGAATGGAACTGGGAGACCCAGTACTTC. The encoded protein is CASSPGEWNWETQYF.

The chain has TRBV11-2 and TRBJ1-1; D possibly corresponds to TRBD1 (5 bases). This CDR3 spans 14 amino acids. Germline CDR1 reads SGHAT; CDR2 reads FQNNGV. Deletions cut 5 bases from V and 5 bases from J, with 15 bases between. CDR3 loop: CASSLLGGGTEAFF. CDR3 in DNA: TGTGCCAGCAGCCTACTTGGGGGAGGAACTGAAGCTTTCTTT.

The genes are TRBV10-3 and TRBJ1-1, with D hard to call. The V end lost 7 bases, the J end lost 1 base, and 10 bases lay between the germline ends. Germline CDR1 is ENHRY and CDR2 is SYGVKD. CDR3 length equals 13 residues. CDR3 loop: CAIIVSPNTEAFF. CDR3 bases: TGTGCCATCATAGTATCGCCGAACACTGAAGCTTTCTTT.

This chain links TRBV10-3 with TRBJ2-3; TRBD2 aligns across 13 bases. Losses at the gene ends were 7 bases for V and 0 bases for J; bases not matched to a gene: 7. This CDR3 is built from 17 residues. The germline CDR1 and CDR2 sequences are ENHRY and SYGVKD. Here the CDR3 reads CAIIKTSGRSSTDTQYF. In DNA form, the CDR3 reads TGTGCCATCATAAAGACTAGCGGGAGGTCGAGCACAGATACGCAGTATTTT.

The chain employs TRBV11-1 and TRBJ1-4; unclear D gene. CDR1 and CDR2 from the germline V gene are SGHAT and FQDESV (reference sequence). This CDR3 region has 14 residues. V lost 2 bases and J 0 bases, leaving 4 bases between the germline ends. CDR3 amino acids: CASSLQTTNEKLFF. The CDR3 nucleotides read TGTGCCAGCAGCTTACAGACAACTAATGAAAAACTGTTTTTT.

The CDR3 coding sequence is TGTGCCAGCAGCTCGGGGGGCGACTACACAGATACGCAGTATTTT. This codes for CASSSGGDYTDTQYF. J is TRBJ2-3 and V is TRBV11-3; D is perhaps TRBD2 (7 bases). V lost 4 bases and J 2 bases, leaving 13 bases between the germline ends. Per germline, CDR1 SGHNT and CDR2 YENEEA. The CDR3 loop spans 15 amino acids.

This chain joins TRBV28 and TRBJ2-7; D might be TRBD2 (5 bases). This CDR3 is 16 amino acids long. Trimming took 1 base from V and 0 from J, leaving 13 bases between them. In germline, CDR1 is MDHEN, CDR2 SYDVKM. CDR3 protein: CASSLLSSTSSYEQYF. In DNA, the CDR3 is TGTGCCAGCAGTTTATTATCTAGCACGAGCTCCTACGAGCAGTACTTC.

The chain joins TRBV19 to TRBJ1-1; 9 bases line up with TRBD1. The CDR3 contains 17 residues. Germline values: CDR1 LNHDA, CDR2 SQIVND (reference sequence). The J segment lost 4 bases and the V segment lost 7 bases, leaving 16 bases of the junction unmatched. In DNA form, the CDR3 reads TGTGCCAGTAAAATCCCCGGGACAGGGAGGGGAGGCACTGAAGCTTTCTTT. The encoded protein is CASKIPGTGRGGTEAFF.

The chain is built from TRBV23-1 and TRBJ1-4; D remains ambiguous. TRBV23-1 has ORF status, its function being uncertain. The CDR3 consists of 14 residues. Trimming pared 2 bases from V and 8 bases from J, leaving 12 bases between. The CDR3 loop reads CASSQRQAMEKLFF. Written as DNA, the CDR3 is TGCGCCAGCAGTCAACGACAAGCCATGGAAAAACTGTTTTTT.

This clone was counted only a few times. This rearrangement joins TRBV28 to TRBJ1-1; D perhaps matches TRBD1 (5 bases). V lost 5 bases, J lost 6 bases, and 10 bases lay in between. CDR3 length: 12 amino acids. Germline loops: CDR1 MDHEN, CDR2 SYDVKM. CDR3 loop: CASSKWGPEAFF. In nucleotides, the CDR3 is TGTGCCAGCAGTAAATGGGGCCCTGAAGCTTTCTTT.

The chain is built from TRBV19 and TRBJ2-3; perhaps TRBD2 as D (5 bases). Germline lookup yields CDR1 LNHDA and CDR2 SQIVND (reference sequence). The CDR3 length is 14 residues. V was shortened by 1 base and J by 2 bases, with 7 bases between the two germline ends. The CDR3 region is CASSIAGYTDTQYF. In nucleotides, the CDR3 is TGTGCCAGTAGTATAGCGGGGTACACAGATACGCAGTATTTT.

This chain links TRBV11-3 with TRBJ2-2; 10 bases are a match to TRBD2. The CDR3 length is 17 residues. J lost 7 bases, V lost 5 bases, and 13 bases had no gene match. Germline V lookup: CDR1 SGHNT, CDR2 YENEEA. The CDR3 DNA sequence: TGTGCCAGCAGCCTCCAGCTTAGCGGGAGGAATATCGGGGAGCTGTTTTTT. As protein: CASSLQLSGRNIGELFF.

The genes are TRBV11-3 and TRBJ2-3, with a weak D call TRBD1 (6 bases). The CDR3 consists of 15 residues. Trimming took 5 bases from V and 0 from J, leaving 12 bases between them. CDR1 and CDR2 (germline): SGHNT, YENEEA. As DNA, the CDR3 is TGTGCCAGCAGCCCCGGACAGCTTAGCACAGATACGCAGTATTTT. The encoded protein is CASSPGQLSTDTQYF.